Presented here are 27 T cell receptor beta chains from one specimen sequenced in a study of cytomegalovirus exposure and HLA in healthy donors. Researchers ran the PCR with 60 Vbeta and 13 Jbeta primers. Clones were sequenced by immunoSEQ multiplex PCR, and TCRdb holds only the in-frame ones, with some missing. The repertoire holds 200,000 or so clones, with almost 85% as singletons. What was sequenced was PBMCs. These receptors all come from a boy younger than 18 in good health and CMV-seronegative.

This chain joins TRBV15 and TRBJ2-6, with 8 bases that match TRBD1. CDR1 is LNHNV and CDR2 is YYDKDF in the germline V gene (reference sequence). The CDR3 spans 16 residues. V trimming: 4 bases; J trimming: 2 bases; junction bases outside the gene matches: 4. The CDR3 reads CATSTRTGTGANVLTF. CDR3 coding DNA: TGTGCCACCAGCACCAGGACAGGGACTGGGGCCAACGTCCTGACTTTC.

The chain uses TRBV7-2 and TRBJ2-5; TRBD1 matches at 10 bases. The CDR3 consists of 15 residues. Germline V gene sequence: CDR1 SGHTA, CDR2 FQGNSA. V lost 5 bases, J lost 5 bases, and 8 bases stayed unmatched. This CDR3 is CASSRTGGLGETQYF. As DNA, the CDR3 is TGTGCCAGCAGCCGGACAGGGGGTTTAGGGGAGACCCAGTACTTC.

This sequence joins TRBV6-1 and TRBJ2-7; D gene uncertain. V lost 1 base and J 0 bases, leaving 13 bases between the germline ends. The CDR3 consists of 16 residues. Germline CDR1 is MNHNS and CDR2 is SASEGT. CDR3 in amino acids: CASSEGWSRSSYEQYF. CDR3 DNA: TGTGCCAGCAGTGAAGGGTGGTCTAGGAGCTCCTACGAGCAGTACTTC.

This clone has only a few counts. This chain links TRBV5-4 with TRBJ1-1; D is possibly TRBD1 (5 bases). From germline, CDR1 is SGHNT and CDR2 YYREEE (reference sequence). The CDR3 totals 14 residues. Trimming took 4 bases from V and 0 from J, leaving 10 bases between them. CDR3 coding DNA: TGTGCCAGCAGCCAGGGTAGAATGAACACTGAAGCTTTCTTT. Its translation: CASSQGRMNTEAFF.

V and J are TRBV2 and TRBJ2-3; 11 nucleotides align to TRBD2. The germline CDR1 and CDR2 sequences are SNHLY and FYNNEI. The CDR3 runs to 19 residues. Trimming cost V 4 bases and J 2 bases; bases outside gene matches: 14. The CDR3 coding sequence is TGTGCCAGCAGTGGACGATTAGCGGGAGGGCCGTTTCCCACAGATACGCAGTATTTT. This translates into CASSGRLAGGPFPTDTQYF.

The rearrangement uses TRBV7-2 and TRBJ1-4; D uncertain. CDR1 is SGHTA and CDR2 is FQGNSA in the germline V gene. The ends were cut back, 1 base at V and 4 bases at J, with 10 bases in the middle. The CDR3 contains 15 residues. CDR3 residues: CASSLDSVFNEKLFF. The CDR3 DNA is TGTGCCAGCAGCTTAGACAGTGTTTTTAATGAAAAACTGTTTTTT.

The CDR3 DNA follows: TGTGCCAGCAGGATGACTGCTGGCTGGGTCTACGAGCAGTACTTC. Its translation is CASRMTAGWVYEQYF. The chain employs TRBV6-5 and TRBJ2-7; no clear D. This CDR3 spans 15 amino acids. CDR1 MNHEY and CDR2 SVGAGI come from the germline V gene. V was pared by 6 bases and J by 3 bases, with 18 bases between.

The V gene is TRBV9, the J gene TRBJ2-3; 7 bases align to TRBD2. The CDR3 is 16 residues long. Germline V gene data show CDR1 as SGDLS and CDR2 as YYNGEE. The J segment lost 0 bases and the V segment lost 1 base, leaving 5 bases of the junction unmatched. The CDR3 DNA follows: TGTGCCAGCAGCGTAATGGCTAGCGGTAGCACAGATACGCAGTATTTT. Encoded protein: CASSVMASGSTDTQYF.

The gene calls are TRBV11-1 and TRBJ2-7; D unresolved. Per the germline V gene, CDR1 is SGHAT and CDR2 is FQDESV (reference sequence). Trimming took off 5 bases at V and 5 bases at J, with 22 bases between the two ends. The CDR3 is 16 residues long. CDR3 in amino acids: CASSRTINHPHHEQYF. The CDR3 nucleotides are TGTGCCAGCAGCCGTACTATAAATCACCCCCACCACGAGCAGTACTTC.

The chain couples TRBV6-5 to TRBJ1-1; 7 nucleotides line up with TRBD1. The germline gives CDR1 MNHEY, CDR2 SVGAGI. This CDR3 region has 14 residues. The V segment lost 2 bases and the J segment 5 bases; nucleotides outside the gene matches: 5. In nucleotides, the CDR3 is TGTGCCAGCAGTTACCTCGCAGGGGGGACTGAAGCTTTCTTT. It encodes CASSYLAGGTEAFF.

This sequence joins TRBV25-1 and TRBJ1-1; TRBD1 matches at 7 bases. The CDR3 runs to 13 residues. V lost 4 bases, J lost 4 bases, and 3 bases stayed unmatched. The germline V gene has CDR1 MGHDK and CDR2 SYGVNS. For the CDR3, the DNA is TGTGCCAGCAGTGGGAACAGGGGCACTGAAGCTTTCTTT. Translation: CASSGNRGTEAFF.

V and J are TRBV30 and TRBJ2-3, with 11 nucleotides matching TRBD1. The CDR3 runs 15 residues. Germline V lookup: CDR1 GTSNPN, CDR2 SVGIG (reference sequence). J gave up 6 bases and V 5 bases, and 10 bases lay outside the gene matches. The CDR3 DNA reads TGTGCCTGGTCCAAGGACAGGGGGCGGGGGGATACGCAGTATTTT. This sequence encodes CAWSKDRGRGDTQYF.

V and J are TRBV2 and TRBJ1-5; unclear D gene. The V and J ends lost 7 bases and 4 bases respectively, with 17 bases between them. The CDR3 is 15 residues long. Germline V lookup: CDR1 SNHLY, CDR2 FYNNEI. Here the CDR3 reads CASKGGSPQNQPQHF. CDR3 nucleotide sequence: TGTGCCAGCAAGGGAGGTTCGCCCCAAAATCAGCCCCAGCATTTT.

This sequence joins TRBV10-2 and TRBJ1-1; TRBD1 might be the D (5 bases). Germline lookup yields CDR1 WSHSY and CDR2 SAAADI. V was shortened by 10 bases and J by 4 bases, with 16 bases between the two germline ends. The CDR3 is 13 residues long. CDR3 in amino acids: CATSNRLSTEAFF. Written as DNA, the CDR3 is TGCGCCACCTCCAACAGGCTTAGCACTGAAGCTTTCTTT.

The chain combines TRBV4-1 with TRBJ2-1, with 13 bases lining up with TRBD2. This CDR3 region has 17 residues. Trimming took 3 bases from V and 4 from J; bases not matched to a gene: 6. Germline-derived CDR1 and CDR2 are MGHRA and YSYEKL. CDR3 amino acids: CASSQLTSGGPYNEQFF. The CDR3 nucleotides are TGCGCCAGCAGCCAGTTGACTAGCGGGGGGCCATACAATGAGCAGTTCTTC.

The chain links TRBV11-3 to TRBJ2-2; maybe TRBD1 (6 bases). V was trimmed by 1 base and J by 6 bases, leaving 12 bases between them. This CDR3 is built from 15 residues. Germline V gene sequence: CDR1 SGHNT, CDR2 YENEEA. In DNA form, the CDR3 reads TGTGCCAGCAGCTTAGCAGGGGCAGGGGCCGGGGAGCTGTTTTTT. Translated, it gives CASSLAGAGAGELFF. Supplemented by reference TRBV11-3 and TRBJ2-2, the full variable domain reads EAGVVQSPRYKIIEKKQPVAFWCNPISGHNTLYWYLQNLGQGPELLIRYENEEAVDDSQLPKDRFSAERLKGVDSTLKIQPAELGDSAVYLCASSLAGAGAGELFFGEGSRLTVL.

The rearrangement joins TRBV30 to TRBJ2-7, with TRBD2 matching over 7 bases. This CDR3 is 14 amino acids long. J gave up 2 bases and V 2 bases, and 6 bases lay outside the gene matches. Germline-derived CDR1 and CDR2 are GTSNPN and SVGIG (reference sequence). In DNA form, the CDR3 reads TGTGCCTGGAGTTTGGTGGGGGGGGCCTACGAGCAGTACTTC. Translated: CAWSLVGGAYEQYF.

CDR3 nucleotide sequence: TGTGCCAGCAGTTATGACTTGTACAATGAGCAGTTCTTC. Amino acid sequence: CASSYDLYNEQFF. The chain combines TRBV6-6 with TRBJ2-1, with D unresolved. This CDR3 contains 13 residues. Germline V gives CDR1 MNHNY, CDR2 SVGAGI (reference sequence). The germline V and J ends were trimmed by 3 bases and 4 bases, with 7 bases remaining between them.

Concerning this clone: One end of the junction does not line up with germline, which may come from a read error. The J gene is TRBJ1-3, the V gene TRBV7-9; D is possibly TRBD1 (6 bases). The CDR3 extends over 15 amino acids. CDR1 and CDR2 (germline): SEHNR, FQNEAQ (reference sequence). CDR3 sequence: CASSLNQGFGDTIYF. CDR3 nucleotides: TGTGCCAGCAGCTTAAATCAGGGGTTTGGAGACACCATATATTTT.

Turning to this clone: The junction differs from germline at one of its ends, possibly a read error. The chain links TRBV7-9 to TRBJ2-7; D gene uncertain. The V gene's germline CDR1 is SEHNR and CDR2 FQNEAQ (reference sequence). The CDR3 consists of 11 residues. In nucleotides, the CDR3 is TGTTCCAGCAGCTTGGCTAGGGAGCAGTACTTC. Amino acids: CSSSLAREQYF.

The V and J genes are TRBV9 and TRBJ2-5, with 7 bases aligning to TRBD1. Germline loops: CDR1 SGDLS, CDR2 YYNGEE. CDR3 length: 14 amino acids. The V segment lost 4 bases and the J segment 5 bases; nucleotides outside the gene matches: 8. CDR3 bases: TGTGCCAGCAGCAGACCCGGGACAGCCGAGACCCAGTACTTC. Encoded protein: CASSRPGTAETQYF. Filled out from reference TRBV9 and TRBJ2-5, the complete variable domain reads DSGVTQTPKHLITATGQRVTLRCSPRSGDLSVYWYQQSLDQGLQFLIQYYNGEERAKGNILERFSAQQFPDLHSELNLSSLELGDSALYFCASSRPGTAETQYFGPGTRLLVL.

The rearrangement joins TRBV4-2 to TRBJ1-3; no clear D gene. This CDR3 contains 15 residues. Germline values: CDR1 LGHNA, CDR2 YNFKEQ. The V end was cut by 0 bases, the J end by 0 bases, with 6 bases between. The CDR3 here is CASSQEVSSGNTIYF. DNA for the CDR3: TGTGCCAGCAGCCAAGAGGTTAGCTCTGGAAACACCATATATTTT.

The chain carries TRBV5-1 and TRBJ2-7, with 9 nucleotides matching TRBD2. The CDR3 loop spans 16 amino acids. J was trimmed by 0 bases and V by 0 bases; bases with no gene match: 4. CDR1 is SGHRS and CDR2 is YFSETQ in the germline V gene. The CDR3 region has the DNA TGCGCCAGCAGCTTGGCCGGCGGGAGGGCCTCCTACGAGCAGTACTTC. This codes for CASSLAGGRASYEQYF.

This chain connects TRBV23-1 to TRBJ2-7, with D possibly matching TRBD1 (5 bases). TRBV23-1 is known as an ORF, though its function is uncertain. V lost 7 bases, J lost 0 bases, and 16 bases lay in between. The CDR3 extends over 15 amino acids. The CDR3 spells CASTPRGLSSYEQYF. The CDR3 DNA is TGCGCCAGCACCCCAAGGGGTCTTAGCTCCTACGAGCAGTACTTC.

This clone turned up a few times. V and J are TRBV7-9 and TRBJ1-1; TRBD1 matches at 9 bases. The CDR3 extends over 13 amino acids. The germline V gene encodes CDR1 SEHNR and CDR2 FQNEAQ (reference sequence). V gave up 7 bases and J gave up 3 bases; unmatched junction bases: 3. In DNA, the CDR3 is TGTGCCAGCAAGACAGGGGGTGACACTGAAGCTTTCTTT. Amino acids: CASKTGGDTEAFF.

The CDR3 reads CASMPPQGAVDGYTF. The CDR3 nucleotides are TGTGCCAGCATGCCGCCCCAGGGGGCGGTCGATGGCTACACCTTC. The V and J genes are TRBV11-3 and TRBJ1-2; 8 nucleotides align to TRBD1. This CDR3 is built from 15 residues. CDR1 and CDR2 from the germline V gene are SGHNT and YENEEA. Trimming took 7 bases from V and 6 from J; bases not matched to a gene: 13.

This chain uses TRBV29-1 with TRBJ2-5, with 9 bases matching TRBD1. The J call may be in error: the DNA end matches TRBJ2-7 better. Per the germline V gene, CDR1 is SQVTM and CDR2 is ANQGSEA. This CDR3 spans 13 amino acids. This CDR3 is CSVEGQGTLEQYF. CDR3 sequence (DNA): TGCAGCGTTGAGGGACAGGGAACCCTCGAGCAGTACTTC.